This T cell receptor beta chain was profiled in a study of T cell responses to AZD1222 COVID-19 vaccine (dated by TCRdb to the early 2020s). In terms of the full investigation: A total of about 240 trial participants underwent TCR sequencing, of whom roughly 210 received two doses of AZD1222 and 26 received two doses of the MenACWY control vaccine. Trial participants were enrolled by age into 18-55, 56-69 and 70-plus year subgroups, with about 150, 28 and 57 TCR-sequenced participants respectively.

The CDR3 regions of human TCRbeta chains were analyzed by immunosequencing. The published analysis was carried out like this. TCRs in the repertoires were matched against a reference library of SARS-CoV-2-specific TCRs that had been generated with the MIRA antigen-specificity platform. Breadth was defined as the fraction of unique TCRs that were SARS-CoV-2-associated. Depth was defined as the fraction of total T cells that were SARS-CoV-2-associated. Using the MIRA data, each spike-specific TCR was mapped to the spike region that the TCR reacts to and placed in a CD4 or CD8 class. Log10-transformed breadth and depth values were compared by one-way ANOVA with Sidak's multiple comparisons tests. Here the immuneACCESS table is served through TCRdb, limited to in-frame sequences with V and J called. Missing clones are a known gap in these copies; in checked studies unresolved V genes cover under half, and the rest lacks a known reason. From that table come the V and J calls and clone size; the DNA was used to work out D and trimming. The sample profile shows some 150,000 clones; 75% to 90% of them were found once. The ten largest clones capture about 4% of the sample.

On this clone: Its cognate antigen has yet to be identified. No per-base quality is available; no much larger clone lies one base away.

The study at large found these results: Participants were mostly white British and included more females than males, and it was suggested by the authors that clonal diversity may have been underestimated. Only five to seven AZD1222 recipients were SARS-CoV-2 seropositive at baseline, limiting conclusions about previously exposed vaccinees. Because no day 14 peak-response samples were available, repertoires were characterized only after the peak T cell response. Spike-specific TCR breadth and depth rose significantly after two AZD1222 doses compared with day 0 and with MenACWY recipients. The 56-69-year group was small, and its depth increase did not reach significance, likely because of low power. Vaccine-associated CD4 TCRs spanned the whole spike protein, with dominant responses in regions 160-218 and 743-854. Reportedly, almost half of the unique spike-specific TCRs recognized epitopes lying outside the regions that are mutated in the B.1.351 and B.1.1.7 variants.

According to the study, the label for this sample's time point signals: baseline before first vaccination. The treatment or condition tag for this specimen amounts to: meningococcal conjugate vaccine given as trial control. The vaccinee samples were drawn from two UK trials, COV001 and COV002, one of which was a single-blind randomized controlled phase 2/3 trial testing AZD1222 (ChAdOx1 nCoV-19) in healthy adults. Trial participant PBMC samples were collected at day 0 and day 28 after the second dose for TCRbeta chain sequencing. Including cysteine and phenylalanine, the CDR3 has 17 amino acids. Only the CDR3 portion is preserved as DNA: 51 bases, with reading frame beginning at the first base. CDR1 and CDR2, per the germline V gene (reference sequence), are LNHNV and YYDKDF. Trimming at the junction amounts to 0 bases on V and 0 bases on J, and the germline ends lie 12 bases apart.

The clonotype comes from an adult in good health. In this chain, TRBV15 is recombined with TRBJ1-3; the D segment cannot be called with confidence. The specimen comprised peripheral blood, sampled on day 0 of MenACWY control vaccination. The base sequence is TGTGCCACCAGCAGAGATCCCCCTTGGAGCTCTGGAAACACCATATATTTT. Its protein reads: CATSRDPPWSSGNTIYF. Reference TRBV15 and TRBJ1-3 proteins supply the regions before and after the CDR3; the full variable domain is: DAMVIQNPRYQVTQFGKPVTLSCSQTLNHNVMYWYQQKSSQAPKLLFHYYDKDFNNEADTPDNFQSRRPNTSFCFLDIRSPGLGDTAMYLCATSRDPPWSSGNTIYFGEGSWLTVV.